Each of the 28 T cell receptor beta chains below was sequenced from the same sample in a study of blood T cells in healthy people across ages. The authors ran a second PCR of 7 to 11 cycles using a sample-barcoded 5' primer and a J-beta primer mix. TCRdb called the 5' RACE reads again in MiXCR, with one record for every CDR3 protein. This table has about 680,000 distinct CDR3 sequences, about half appearing once. What was sequenced was blood. These receptors were taken from a woman in her fifties or sixties in good health.

V usage is TRBV20-1 and J usage is TRBJ2-4, with D hard to call. The DNA end is a closer match to TRBJ2-7, so the J assignment may be wrong. The germline gives CDR1 DFQATT, CDR2 SNEGSKA (reference sequence). The CDR3 length is 14 residues. The CDR3 nucleotides are TGCAGTGCTAGTCTAACAGCGTATTTCCACGAGCAGTACTTC. Encoded protein: CSASLTAYFHEQYF.

This clonotype was detected only a few times. V gene TRBV7-2 combines with J gene TRBJ2-3; TRBD2 matches 12 bases. V trimming: 4 bases; J trimming: 5 bases; junction bases outside the gene matches: 1. The germline gives CDR1 SGHTA, CDR2 FQGNSA. This CDR3 contains 14 residues. Written as DNA, the CDR3 is TGTGCCAGCAGCTCGGGACTAGCGGGAGATACGCAGTATTTT. Translated, it gives CASSSGLAGDTQYF.

V and J are TRBV12-3 or TRBV12-4 and TRBJ1-1, with D perhaps matching TRBD1 (5 bases). The CDR3 is 16 amino acids. V lost 6 bases and J lost 3, with 20 bases in between. CDR3 in amino acids: CASRDDKGTKDTEAFF. The CDR3 nucleotides read TGTGCCAGCAGGGATGACAAGGGGACTAAGGACACTGAAGCTTTCTTT.

The sample holds many counts of this clonotype. V usage is TRBV7-2 and J usage is TRBJ2-3; D not certain. V was cut by 5 bases and J by 5 bases, with 8 bases left in between. The CDR3 extends over 12 amino acids. Germline V gives CDR1 SGHTA, CDR2 FQGNSA. The DNA for the CDR3 is TGTGCCAGCAGCGTTCCGGGAGATACGCAGTATTTT. Encoded protein: CASSVPGDTQYF.

This clonotype came up many times. The gene calls are TRBV5-1 and TRBJ2-7, with D perhaps matching TRBD1 (5 bases). Deletions cut 3 bases from V and 1 base from J, with 11 bases between. The CDR3 has 14 amino acids. The germline CDR1 and CDR2 sequences are SGHRS and YFSETQ. The CDR3 here is CASSYDSFSYEQYF. The CDR3 DNA reads as TGCGCCAGCAGCTACGACAGTTTTTCCTACGAGCAGTACTTC.

The J gene is TRBJ1-1, the V gene TRBV2; no clear D. Trimming stripped 1 base from V and 0 bases from J, with 12 bases between. Germline CDR1 reads SNHLY; CDR2 reads FYNNEI. The CDR3 contains 16 residues. CDR3 amino acids: CASSEEQAILNTEAFF. The CDR3 DNA is TGTGCCAGCAGTGAAGAGCAGGCTATATTGAACACTGAAGCTTTCTTT. The variable domain in full, completed from reference TRBV2 and TRBJ1-1, reads EPEVTQTPSHQVTQMGQEVILRCVPISNHLYFYWYRQILGQKVEFLVSFYNNEISEKSEIFDDQFSVERPDGSNFTLKIRSTKLEDSAMYFCASSEEQAILNTEAFFGQGTRLTVV.

The chain carries TRBV6-6 and TRBJ2-7; D is possibly TRBD2 (7 bases). Germline V gene lookup returns CDR1 MNHNY and CDR2 SVGAGI (reference sequence). V lost 6 bases to trimming and J lost 7 bases, with 22 bases between them. The CDR3 totals 15 residues. CDR3 DNA sequence: TGTGCCAGCAGGGGGGGGCTAGCGGTTAACAATGAGCAGTACTTC. It is translated as CASRGGLAVNNEQYF.

This clonotype occurred a few times. In DNA form, the CDR3 reads TGCAGTTCTACACCCGCGACAGGGAACTATGGCTACACCTTC. Translated: CSSTPATGNYGYTF. The rearrangement uses TRBV20-1 and TRBJ1-2, with TRBD1 identical over 7 bases. V trimming: 8 bases; J trimming: 2 bases; junction bases outside the gene matches: 11. The CDR3 covers 14 residues. Germline loops: CDR1 DFQATT, CDR2 SNEGSKA (reference sequence).

This clonotype has a handful of counts. This rearrangement joins TRBV6-6 to TRBJ2-7; 8 bases agree with TRBD2. V was pared by 4 bases and J by 2 bases, with 13 bases of the junction left unmatched. CDR1 MNHNY and CDR2 SVGAGI come from the germline V gene (reference sequence). The CDR3 runs 17 residues. The DNA of the CDR3 is TGTGCCAGCAGTTCCCTCGGGTTCGGGAGGGGGACCTACGAGCAGTACTTC. Encoded protein: CASSSLGFGRGTYEQYF.

The rearrangement links TRBV4-3 to TRBJ2-2, with unresolved D. This CDR3 has 16 amino acids. Per the germline V gene, CDR1 is LGHNA and CDR2 is YSLEER. V shed 4 bases and J shed 7 bases, with 19 bases lying between them. CDR3 nucleotides: TGCGCCAGCAGCCTATCGACCGCAGACATCGGCGGGGAGCTGTTTTTT. Translating it yields CASSLSTADIGGELFF.

Details on this clonotype: This may be a read error: a much more frequent sequence differs by one nucleotide. This chain joins TRBV29-1 and TRBJ2-7; D gene ambiguous. CDR1 SQVTM and CDR2 ANQGSEA come from the germline V gene. CDR3 size: 11 residues. Trimming left V 5 bases short and J 2 bases short, with 7 bases between. CDR3 sequence (DNA): TGCAGCGTTAAGAGCCCCTACGAGCAGTACTTC. Its translation is CSVKSPYEQYF.

In this sample, this clonotype turned up a few times. This rearrangement joins TRBV6-2 or TRBV6-3 to TRBJ2-7; 8 bases map to TRBD1. Germline V gene sequence: CDR1 MNHEY, CDR2 SVGEGT. V gave up 0 bases and J gave up 0 bases; unmatched junction bases: 4. The CDR3 runs 16 residues. The CDR3 coding sequence is TGTGCCAGCAGTTACTCGAGGACAGGGTCCTCCTACGAGCAGTACTTC. It specifies CASSYSRTGSSYEQYF.

The chain uses TRBV28 and TRBJ2-1; 10 bases are shared with TRBD2. The V and J ends lost 4 bases and 6 bases, in that order; junction bases with no gene match: 6. Germline assignment: CDR1 MDHEN and CDR2 SYDVKM. The CDR3 contains 15 residues. The CDR3 here is CASSSLAGEGNEQFF. In DNA form, the CDR3 reads TGTGCCAGCAGTTCCCTAGCGGGAGAGGGCAATGAGCAGTTCTTC.

J is TRBJ2-3 and V is TRBV6-6; 8 bases agree with TRBD1. Unmatched junction bases numbered 11, after V lost 7 bases and J lost 2 bases. The germline V gene encodes CDR1 MNHNY and CDR2 SVGAGI (reference sequence). CDR3 length: 16 amino acids. Written as DNA, the CDR3 is TGTGCCAGCAAGGCATTAGGACAGGGAGACACAGATACGCAGTATTTT. Amino acid sequence: CASKALGQGDTDTQYF.

This chain connects TRBV28 to TRBJ1-4, with D unresolved. The CDR3 is 14 residues long. Trimming shortened V by 5 bases and J by 4 bases, and 11 bases separated the two germline ends. CDR1 and CDR2 from the germline V gene are MDHEN and SYDVKM. CDR3 protein: CASSLRGLNEKLFF. The CDR3 DNA follows: TGTGCCAGCAGTCTCAGAGGACTTAATGAAAAACTGTTTTTT.

Points on this clonotype: At one of its ends the junction is not consistent with the germline gene, which may arise from a read error. The V and J genes are TRBV20-1 and TRBJ2-3; maybe TRBD1 (6 bases). Germline V gene sequence: CDR1 DFQATT, CDR2 SNEGSKA (reference sequence). CDR3 length: 15 amino acids. In nucleotides, the CDR3 is TGCAGTGCTAGAGATGACAGGTCCTACACAGATACGCGGTATTTT. Amino acids: CSARDDRSYTDTRYF.

The chain links TRBV7-6 to TRBJ2-7; possible D gene TRBD2, 6 bases. With 4 bases removed from V and 7 bases from J, the gap between germline ends came to 14 bases. The V gene's germline CDR1 is SGHVS and CDR2 FNYEAQ. CDR3 length: 13 amino acids. In DNA form, the CDR3 reads TGTGCCAGCAGCTGGGACTCCACGGGGGAGCAGTACTTC. This gives the protein CASSWDSTGEQYF.

The rearrangement joins TRBV20-1 to TRBJ2-5; 9 bases fit TRBD2. TRBJ2-7 explains the end of the DNA better; the J call may be wrong. Germline lookup yields CDR1 DFQATT and CDR2 SNEGSKA (reference sequence). This CDR3 contains 14 residues. In DNA form, the CDR3 reads TGCAGTGCTCCCGGCGGGAGGGCCCCTTACGAGCAGTACTTC. Encoded protein: CSAPGGRAPYEQYF.

This clonotype was picked up a small number of times. The chain employs TRBV20-1 and TRBJ2-7, with 10 bases aligning to TRBD2. CDR1 is DFQATT and CDR2 is SNEGSKA in the germline V gene (reference sequence). This CDR3 region has 14 residues. Trimming at V came to 3 bases and at J to 2 bases, leaving 4 bases not matched to a gene. As DNA, the CDR3 is TGCAGTGCTAGGGGACTAGCGACGACCTACGAGCAGTACTTC. Its protein is CSARGLATTYEQYF.

This sequence joins TRBV20-1 and TRBJ2-4, with D perhaps TRBD1 (6 bases). The J call may be incorrect, as the DNA end agrees better with TRBJ2-7. In germline, CDR1 is DFQATT, CDR2 SNEGSKA (reference sequence). The CDR3 totals 14 residues. The CDR3 DNA reads TGCAGTGCTAGTGAGGGGACACTAACCTACGAGCAGTACTTC. Amino acid sequence: CSASEGTLTYEQYF.

The chain links TRBV9 to TRBJ2-5; D is possibly TRBD1 (6 bases). Germline lookup yields CDR1 SGDLS and CDR2 YYNGEE. V gave up 0 bases and J gave up 2 bases, with 17 bases separating them. CDR3 length: 17 amino acids. CDR3 nucleotides: TGTGCCAGCAGCGTAGATCAGGGGCCCCCTCTACAAGAGACCCAGTACTTC. It yields the protein CASSVDQGPPLQETQYF. The full variable domain, rest sourced from reference TRBV9 and TRBJ2-5, is DSGVTQTPKHLITATGQRVTLRCSPRSGDLSVYWYQQSLDQGLQFLIQYYNGEERAKGNILERFSAQQFPDLHSELNLSSLELGDSALYFCASSVDQGPPLQETQYFGPGTRLLVL.

This clonotype was counted between two and nine times. This chain uses TRBV4-3 with TRBJ2-7; D remains ambiguous. Germline CDR1 is LGHNA and CDR2 is YSLEER. The CDR3 loop spans 14 amino acids. Between the trimmed V and J ends, which lost 0 bases and 3 bases, there was a span of 9 bases. DNA for the CDR3: TGCGCCAGCAGCCAAGAGCTGGGAAACTACGAGCAGTACTTC. Protein sequence: CASSQELGNYEQYF.

This clonotype was counted between two and nine times. The J gene is TRBJ2-7, the V gene TRBV10-3; a possible D gene is TRBD1 (5 bases). The CDR3 loop spans 14 amino acids. The germline V gene has CDR1 ENHRY and CDR2 SYGVKD. V was clipped by 3 bases and J by 2 bases, with 11 bases between them. The CDR3 nucleotides are TGTGCCATCAGTGATAGAGCAGGGCCCTACGAGCAGTACTTC. Its protein product is CAISDRAGPYEQYF.

In this sample, this clonotype turned up a few times. The chain recombines TRBV18 with TRBJ2-3; 9 bases agree with TRBD1. Trimming at V came to 6 bases and at J to 0 bases, leaving 7 bases not matched to a gene. The CDR3 is 16 amino acids. The germline gives CDR1 KGHSH, CDR2 LQKENI. The DNA of the CDR3 is TGTGCCAGCTCTCTCCTGGGACAGGGTAGCACAGATACGCAGTATTTT. Translation gives CASSLLGQGSTDTQYF.

This clonotype was recorded once. V and J are TRBV20-1 and TRBJ2-1, with D perhaps being TRBD1 or TRBD2 (5 bases each). Germline values: CDR1 DFQATT, CDR2 SNEGSKA (reference sequence). The CDR3 totals 17 residues. The V end was cut by 0 bases, the J end by 0 bases, with 15 bases between. The CDR3 spells CSARDPASGRSYNEQFF. The CDR3 nucleotides read TGCAGTGCTAGAGATCCAGCGTCGGGGCGCTCCTACAATGAGCAGTTCTTC.

J is TRBJ2-5 and V is TRBV3-1; TRBD1 is a possible D gene (6 bases). Trimming removed 1 base at V and 5 bases at J, with 17 bases between. Germline-derived CDR1 and CDR2 are LGHDT and YNNKEL (reference sequence). This CDR3 comprises 16 residues. The CDR3 spells CASSQVSNRVGETQYF. The CDR3 coding sequence is TGTGCCAGCAGCCAAGTCAGTAACAGGGTCGGCGAGACCCAGTACTTC.

The chain has TRBV28 and TRBJ2-7; 7 nucleotides line up with TRBD1. The J call may not be correct, given that the DNA end is closer to TRBJ2-5. Germline CDR1 and CDR2: MDHEN and SYDVKM. CDR3 length: 17 residues. The CDR3 nucleotides read TGTGCCAGCAGCCTTAATCCCCCAGGGGGTAGGGGAGAGACCCAGTACTTC. As protein: CASSLNPPGGRGETQYF.

The chain carries TRBV25-1 and TRBJ2-7; the D gene is possibly TRBD2 (6 bases). Germline-derived CDR1 and CDR2 are MGHDK and SYGVNS. The CDR3 extends over 17 amino acids. Trimming removed 1 base from V and 0 bases from J, with 16 bases in between. This chain's CDR3 is CASSESPSRGGSYEQYF. DNA of the CDR3: TGTGCCAGCAGTGAATCCCCTTCGCGGGGCGGCTCCTACGAGCAGTACTTC.